These T cell receptor beta chains were read from a single sample in a study of control samples from healthy donors and cancer patients. Here immunoSEQ multiplex PCR was the method, and the copy in TCRdb shows in-frame clones only, minus some. The sample lists 170,000 or so clones, roughly 91% occurring once. The source material was blood. Receptors were obtained from a young man in good health. Each CDR3 is given with its conserved first and last residue. Each record gives: J gene, clone size, D gene, V gene, CDR3 protein, CDR3 DNA. A D gene is named only where the DNA matches it firmly. Not all rows give a size; the values are once, few, many and, for expanded clones, a class.

TRBJ2-2,-,TRBD1,TRBV19,CASRPGQYTGELFF,TGTGCCAGTAGGCCGGGACAGTACACCGGGGAGCTGTTTTTT
TRBJ1-2,-,-,TRBV25-1,CASSEGDGYTF,TGTGCCAGCAGTGAAGGGGATGGCTACACCTTC
TRBJ2-3,-,TRBD1,TRBV2,CASLDRGSGTDTQYF,TGTGCCAGCCTAGACAGGGGGTCAGGCACAGATACGCAGTATTTT
TRBJ1-4,-,-,TRBV27,CASSPYDGPRDEKLFF,TGTGCCAGCAGCCCCTACGATGGACCGAGGGACGAAAAACTGTTTTTT
TRBJ2-2,-,-,TRBV5-5,CASSLVLMNTGELFF,TGTGCCAGCAGCTTGGTACTGATGAACACCGGGGAGCTGTTTTTT
TRBJ1-2,-,TRBD1,TRBV27,CASSLSRGGAGGYTF,TGTGCCAGCAGTTTATCGAGAGGGGGCGCGGGGGGCTACACCTTC
TRBJ1-2,-,-,TRBV4-2,CASSQDPAGGEIGYTF,TGTGCCAGCAGCCAAGATCCGGCCGGGGGTGAAATTGGCTACACCTTC
TRBJ2-1,-,TRBD2,TRBV5-5,CASSPLGGGYNEQFF,TGTGCCAGCAGCCCCCTAGGCGGGGGTTACAATGAGCAGTTCTTC
TRBJ2-1,-,TRBD2,TRBV5-1,CASSLSWGLAGGREQFF,TGCGCCAGCAGCTTGTCCTGGGGTCTAGCGGGGGGTCGGGAGCAGTTCTTC
TRBJ1-1,-,-,TRBV10-3,CAISEPDMNTEAFF,TGTGCCATCAGTGAGCCTGACATGAACACTGAAGCTTTCTTT
TRBJ2-7,-,-,TRBV19,CASSTRLGISYEQYF,TGTGCCAGTAGTACAAGACTGGGGATCTCCTACGAGCAGTACTTC
TRBJ2-1,-,-,TRBV6-5,CASSYSNAVNEQFF,TGTGCCAGCAGTTACTCGAACGCCGTCAATGAGCAGTTCTTC
TRBJ1-6,-,-,TRBV24-1,CATSASPGRGHYNSPLHF,TGTGCCACCAGTGCCTCTCCGGGACGGGGCCACTATAATTCACCCCTCCACTTT
TRBJ1-4,-,-,TRBV2,CASRPRQGEKLFF,TGTGCCAGCAGACCTCGACAAGGGGAAAAACTGTTTTTT
TRBJ2-1,once,-,TRBV6-4,CASSYGGGGYEQFF,TGTGCCAGCAGTTACGGGGGAGGTGGCTATGAGCAGTTCTTC
TRBJ1-1,-,-,TRBV6-5,CASSLGRRGDEAFF,TGTGCCAGCAGTTTGGGGAGGAGGGGCGATGAAGCTTTCTTT
TRBJ2-3,-,TRBD1,TRBV10-3,CAISEPWGQGTDTQYF,TGTGCCATCAGTGAGCCATGGGGACAGGGGACAGATACGCAGTATTTT
TRBJ2-2,-,-,TRBV5-6,CASTPRRANTGELFF,TGTGCCAGCACCCCCCGGAGGGCGAACACCGGGGAGCTGTTTTTT
TRBJ1-2,once,-,TRBV24-1,CATSDARTYGYTF,TGTGCCACCAGTGATGCCAGGACCTATGGCTACACCTTC
TRBJ2-1,-,-,TRBV12-3/TRBV12-4,CASSLFPQQFF,TGTGCCAGCAGCCTCTTTCCCCAGCAGTTCTTC
TRBJ1-2,-,-,TRBV3-1/TRBV3-2,CASSRATGPYYGYTF,TGTGCCAGCAGCCGGGCAACAGGGCCCTACTATGGCTACACCTTC
TRBJ2-7,-,TRBD1,TRBV5-4,CASSKPGQQSYEQYF,TGTGCCAGCAGTAAACCGGGACAGCAATCCTACGAGCAGTACTTC
TRBJ2-1,-,-,TRBV30,CAWSVTGGWYNEQFF,TGTGCCTGGAGTGTAACGGGGGGCTGGTACAATGAGCAGTTCTTC
TRBJ2-1,-,TRBD2,TRBV6-5,CASSLSGGSYNEQFF,TGTGCCAGCAGTCTCAGCGGGGGCTCCTACAATGAGCAGTTCTTC
TRBJ1-3,-,-,TRBV7-3,CASSLNGGIGNTIYF,TGTGCCAGCAGCTTAAATGGAGGGATCGGAAACACCATATATTTT
TRBJ2-2,-,TRBD2,TRBV19,CASAGTSLAGELFF,TGTGCCAGTGCCGGGACTAGCCTCGCCGGGGAGCTGTTTTTT
TRBJ2-2,-,-,TRBV7-3,CASSLGINSFTGELFF,TGTGCCAGCAGCTTAGGCATTAACAGCTTCACCGGGGAGCTGTTTTTT
TRBJ2-3,-,TRBD2,TRBV6-5,CASSTREGDTQYF,TGTGCCAGCAGTACGCGGGAGGGGGATACGCAGTATTTT
TRBJ2-3,few,-,TRBV6-4,CASSEDIRGTQYF,TGTGCCAGCAGTGAGGATATCCGGGGTACGCAGTATTTT
TRBJ2-5,-,-,TRBV5-1,CASSFGPSGETQYF,TGCGCCAGCAGCTTCGGGCCTTCGGGGGAGACCCAGTACTTC
TRBJ1-3,-,TRBD1,TRBV14,CASSQDPGQGARNTIYF,TGTGCCAGCAGCCAAGATCCGGGGCAGGGGGCCCGAAACACCATATATTTT
TRBJ2-2,-,-,TRBV14,CASSQLGELFF,TGTGCCAGCAGCCAACTCGGGGAGCTGTTTTTT
TRBJ2-1,-,-,TRBV28,CASRGGNEQFF,TGTGCCAGCAGAGGGGGGAATGAGCAGTTCTTC
TRBJ1-6,-,-,TRBV19,CASSRDGTYNSPLHF,TGTGCCAGTAGCCGGGACGGAACCTATAATTCACCCCTCCACTTT
TRBJ2-1,-,-,TRBV27,CASSLSKYNEQFF,TGTGCCAGCAGTTTATCAAAATACAATGAGCAGTTCTTC
TRBJ2-6,-,-,TRBV9,CASSVGLYPSSGANVLTF,TGTGCCAGCAGCGTGGGACTCTACCCAAGCTCTGGGGCCAACGTCCTGACTTTC
TRBJ2-3,-,-,TRBV30,CAWSVGGADTQYF,TGTGCCTGGAGTGTAGGTGGAGCAGATACGCAGTATTTT
TRBJ2-2,-,-,TRBV30,CAWNWQGKTGELFF,TGTGCCTGGAACTGGCAGGGAAAGACCGGGGAGCTGTTTTTT
TRBJ2-3,-,-,TRBV6-5,CASSYSPSASTDTQYF,TGTGCCAGCAGTTACTCGCCTAGCGCTAGCACAGATACGCAGTATTTT
TRBJ1-5,-,-,TRBV29-1,CSVSGSGNQPQHF,TGCAGCGTTTCCGGGAGCGGCAATCAGCCCCAGCATTTT
TRBJ2-2,-,TRBD1,TRBV24-1,CATSDVRQGHGELFF,TGTGCCACCAGTGATGTGAGACAGGGGCACGGGGAGCTGTTTTTT
TRBJ1-2,few,-,TRBV19,CASSIDRPFGYTF,TGTGCCAGTAGTATCGACAGGCCGTTTGGCTACACCTTC
TRBJ2-1,once,-,TRBV30,CAWSGTSYNEQFF,TGTGCCTGGAGTGGAACTTCCTACAATGAGCAGTTCTTC
TRBJ1-3,-,-,TRBV4-1,CASSQVSRPVSSGNTIYF,TGCGCCAGCAGCCAAGTCAGCAGACCGGTTAGCTCTGGAAACACCATATATTTT